The 7 T cell receptor beta chains given below trace back to one sample, sequenced in a study of cytomegalovirus exposure and HLA in healthy donors. The method was immunoSEQ multiplex PCR; TCRdb's version includes in-frame clones alone and lacks a portion of them. The table shows 120,000 or so clones, with around nine tenths occurring only once. The sample consisted of PBMCs. These TCRs come from a young woman in good health and CMV-seronegative.

The DNA for the CDR3 is TGTGCCGTAGGAGGCGCGGGAACCCCCCGGGAGACCCAGTACTTC. Translation gives CAVGGAGTPRETQYF. V gene TRBV12-5 combines with J gene TRBJ2-5, with D possibly TRBD2 on 6 matching bases. The CDR3 loop spans 15 amino acids. The germline CDR1 and CDR2 sequences are LGHNT and FRNRAP.

The chain carries TRBV6-4 and TRBJ1-1; the D is unclear. Trimming took 0 bases from V and 5 from J, leaving 13 bases between them. There are 15 residues in the CDR3. Germline assignment: CDR1 MRHNA and CDR2 SNTAGT. CDR3 residues: CASSDSNQPGTEAFF. The CDR3 DNA is TGTGCCAGCAGTGACTCGAACCAACCCGGTACTGAAGCTTTCTTT.

This rearrangement joins TRBV7-2 to TRBJ2-7, with TRBD1 as a possible D gene (6 bases). The germline V gene encodes CDR1 SGHTA and CDR2 FQGNSA. CDR3 size: 14 residues. V was trimmed by 4 bases and J by 7 bases, leaving 17 bases between them. CDR3 sequence reads: CASSSTRGSGEQYF. CDR3 in DNA: TGTGCCAGCAGCTCCACTAGGGGGTCTGGGGAGCAGTACTTC.

The CDR3, as DNA: TGCGCCAGCAGCTTGGACTTAGATGCGGCCGCCACAGATACGCAGTATTTT. This sequence encodes CASSLDLDAAATDTQYF. The chain combines TRBV5-1 with TRBJ2-3; D call uncertain. V was pared by 0 bases and J by 2 bases, with 16 bases between. The CDR3 has 17 amino acids. Germline assignment: CDR1 SGHRS and CDR2 YFSETQ.

The chain carries TRBV5-1 and TRBJ2-7; 7 bases line up with TRBD1. V was pared by 0 bases and J by 2 bases, with 8 bases of the junction left unmatched. The germline V gene encodes CDR1 SGHRS and CDR2 YFSETQ. This CDR3 region has 16 residues. CDR3 nucleotides: TGCGCCAGCAGCTTGGAGGAGAACAGGGGAACCTACGAGCAGTACTTC. Translating it yields CASSLEENRGTYEQYF.

This chain connects TRBV5-1 to TRBJ2-3; 10 nucleotides line up with TRBD2. The CDR3 has 15 amino acids. Unmatched junction bases numbered 5, after V lost 2 bases and J lost 5 bases. CDR1 SGHRS and CDR2 YFSETQ come from the germline V gene. This CDR3 reads CASSLPSGSEDTQYF. The CDR3 nucleotides read TGCGCCAGCAGCTTACCTAGCGGGAGTGAAGATACGCAGTATTTT.

This chain connects TRBV19 to TRBJ2-7; 10 nucleotides agree with TRBD1. The CDR3 length is 14 residues. J gave up 4 bases and V 5 bases, and 5 bases lay outside the gene matches. Looked up from germline, CDR1 is LNHDA and CDR2 is SQIVND (reference sequence). The CDR3 DNA sequence: TGTGCCAGTAGTTGGGGGACAGGGGTTTACGAGCAGTACTTC. It encodes CASSWGTGVYEQYF.